Listed below are T cell receptor beta chains from one sample, sequenced in a study of control samples from healthy donors and cancer patients. Using immunoSEQ multiplex PCR, the repertoire was profiled, and TCRdb retains in-frame clones only, with some absent. Counted here are about 120,000 clones, approximately 92% occurring once; the ten biggest clones make up roughly 0.54%. The sequencing input was PBMCs. Receptor source: a man older than 75 with head and neck cancer. Both conserved end residues are part of each CDR3. The order of the fields is CDR3 length, D gene, clone size, V gene, J gene, CDR3 DNA, CDR3 protein. D genes are given only for firm matches. Expanded clones get a size class; other rows say once, few or many, or leave the size out.

CDR3 length: 12; D gene: .; clone size: .; V gene: TRBV6-2/TRBV6-3; J gene: TRBJ1-4; CDR3 DNA: TGTGCCAGCAGTCTTTGGGATGAAAAACTGTTTTTT; CDR3 protein: CASSLWDEKLFF
CDR3 length: 14; D gene: .; clone size: .; V gene: TRBV11-2; J gene: TRBJ2-1; CDR3 DNA: TGTGCCAGCAGCTACGACTACTCCTACAATGAGCAGTTCTTC; CDR3 protein: CASSYDYSYNEQFF
CDR3 length: 15; D gene: .; clone size: .; V gene: TRBV28; J gene: TRBJ1-1; CDR3 DNA: TGTGCCAGCAGTTCCCACGGGAGGGTGAACACTGAAGCTTTCTTT; CDR3 protein: CASSSHGRVNTEAFF
CDR3 length: 13; D gene: TRBD1; clone size: .; V gene: TRBV29-1; J gene: TRBJ1-2; CDR3 DNA: TGCAGCGTTGCCACAGGGGGCGGCTATGGCTACACCTTC; CDR3 protein: CSVATGGGYGYTF
CDR3 length: 16; D gene: .; clone size: .; V gene: TRBV7-6; J gene: TRBJ2-1; CDR3 DNA: TGTGCCAGCAGCGCCCCTACACATTCCTCCGACAATGAGCAGTTCTTC; CDR3 protein: CASSAPTHSSDNEQFF
CDR3 length: 14; D gene: .; clone size: .; V gene: TRBV27; J gene: TRBJ2-7; CDR3 DNA: TGTGCCAGCAGTTTAAGGGGGTTGGAGAACGAGCAGTACTTC; CDR3 protein: CASSLRGLENEQYF
CDR3 length: 16; D gene: .; clone size: .; V gene: TRBV19; J gene: TRBJ1-6; CDR3 DNA: TGTGCCAGTAGGGCGAGGGGCGCTATTTATAATTCACCCCTCCACTTT; CDR3 protein: CASRARGAIYNSPLHF
CDR3 length: 12; D gene: .; clone size: .; V gene: TRBV30; J gene: TRBJ2-7; CDR3 DNA: TGTGCCTGGAGTGTATGGGCAGGAAAGATCGACTTC; CDR3 protein: CAWSVWAGKIDF
CDR3 length: 16; D gene: TRBD1; clone size: .; V gene: TRBV5-1; J gene: TRBJ2-2; CDR3 DNA: TGCGCCAGCAGCTCGGTTCTCGGACAGGGGACCGGGGAGCTGTTTTTT; CDR3 protein: CASSSVLGQGTGELFF
CDR3 length: 16; D gene: .; clone size: .; V gene: TRBV6-6; J gene: TRBJ1-3; CDR3 DNA: TGTGCCAGCAGTTACGCGGTTCCGGGATATGGAAACACCATATATTTT; CDR3 protein: CASSYAVPGYGNTIYF
CDR3 length: 13; D gene: TRBD1; clone size: once; V gene: TRBV6-4; J gene: TRBJ1-2; CDR3 DNA: TGTGCCAGCAGTGACTCGGCAGGGGGTGGCTACACCTTC; CDR3 protein: CASSDSAGGGYTF
CDR3 length: 13; D gene: TRBD1; clone size: .; V gene: TRBV27; J gene: TRBJ1-2; CDR3 DNA: TGTGCCAGCAGTCACAGGGGTAACTATGGCTACACCTTC; CDR3 protein: CASSHRGNYGYTF
CDR3 length: 16; D gene: .; clone size: .; V gene: TRBV28; J gene: TRBJ1-4; CDR3 DNA: TGTGCCAGCAGTTTGGTTGGGTTCTCAACTAATGAAAAACTGTTTTTT; CDR3 protein: CASSLVGFSTNEKLFF
CDR3 length: 13; D gene: .; clone size: .; V gene: TRBV5-1; J gene: TRBJ1-1; CDR3 DNA: TGCGCCAGCAGCTGGGACTCCGTCGCTGAAGCTTTCTTT; CDR3 protein: CASSWDSVAEAFF
CDR3 length: 13; D gene: .; clone size: .; V gene: TRBV19; J gene: TRBJ1-3; CDR3 DNA: TGTGCCAGTAGTATAGGACCCCAGCACACCATATATTTT; CDR3 protein: CASSIGPQHTIYF
CDR3 length: 15; D gene: .; clone size: .; V gene: TRBV5-4; J gene: TRBJ1-4; CDR3 DNA: TGTGCCAGCAGCACCACAGGTGATGGTAATGAAAAACTGTTTTTT; CDR3 protein: CASSTTGDGNEKLFF
CDR3 length: 15; D gene: .; clone size: .; V gene: TRBV6-5; J gene: TRBJ1-6; CDR3 DNA: TGTGCCAGCAGCTTACACAGGGTGGGTAATTCACCCCTCCACTTT; CDR3 protein: CASSLHRVGNSPLHF